This T cell receptor (beta chain) emerged from a study of T cells in Graves' hyperthyroidism and ophthalmopathy. This clonotype was counted many times. For ophthalmopathy patients, the Clinical Activity Score was at least 3 and the NOSPECS grade at least 4; duration was under 3 months. CDR1 and CDR2 from the germline V gene are MNHEY and SVGEGT. V lost 7 bases, J lost 3 bases, and 16 bases lay in between. The CDR3 has 14 amino acids. It was RNA transcripts that yielded the amplified TCR beta CDR3 regions. First-round RT-PCR with HTBI primers amplified the TCR CDR3 region. TCRdb re-derived calls from the multiplex PCR reads in MiXCR, one entry per CDR3 protein. This repertoire shows 490,000 or so distinct CDR3 sequences, 22% found once; its top ten account for under 55%.

The gene calls are TRBV6-2 or TRBV6-3 and TRBJ2-7, with D possibly being TRBD1 (6 bases). The origin of this receptor is a woman aged 70-85 years with Graves' ophthalmopathy. The source material was blood. The CDR3 loop is CASNTRDTFYEQYF. The CDR3 nucleotides are TGTGCCAGCAATACCCGGGACACCTTCTACGAGCAGTACTTC.